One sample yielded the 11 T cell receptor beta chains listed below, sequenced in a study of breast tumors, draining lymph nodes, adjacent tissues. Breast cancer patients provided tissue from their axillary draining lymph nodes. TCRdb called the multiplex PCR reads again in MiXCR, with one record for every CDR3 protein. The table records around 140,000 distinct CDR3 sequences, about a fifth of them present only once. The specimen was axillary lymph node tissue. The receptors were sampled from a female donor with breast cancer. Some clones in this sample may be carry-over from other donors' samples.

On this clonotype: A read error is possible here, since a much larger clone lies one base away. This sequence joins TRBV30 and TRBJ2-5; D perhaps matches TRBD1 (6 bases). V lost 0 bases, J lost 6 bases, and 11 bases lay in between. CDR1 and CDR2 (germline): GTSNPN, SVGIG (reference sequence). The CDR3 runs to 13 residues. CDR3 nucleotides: TGTGCCTGGAGTGTAGCAGGGGAACAGACCCAGTACTTC. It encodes CAWSVAGEQTQYF.

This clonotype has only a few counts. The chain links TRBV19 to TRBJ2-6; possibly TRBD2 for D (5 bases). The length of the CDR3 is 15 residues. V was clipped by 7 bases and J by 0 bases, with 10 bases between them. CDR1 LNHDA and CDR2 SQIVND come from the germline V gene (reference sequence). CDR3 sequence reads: CASTPGNSGANVLTF. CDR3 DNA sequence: TGTGCCAGTACCCCCGGGAACTCTGGGGCCAACGTCCTGACTTTC.

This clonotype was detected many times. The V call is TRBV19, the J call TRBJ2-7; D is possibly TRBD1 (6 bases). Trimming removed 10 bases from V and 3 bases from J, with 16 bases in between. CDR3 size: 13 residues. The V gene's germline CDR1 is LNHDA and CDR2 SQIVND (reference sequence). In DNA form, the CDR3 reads TGTGCCAATCCAAAGACAGGATACTACGAGCAGTACTTC. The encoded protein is CANPKTGYYEQYF.

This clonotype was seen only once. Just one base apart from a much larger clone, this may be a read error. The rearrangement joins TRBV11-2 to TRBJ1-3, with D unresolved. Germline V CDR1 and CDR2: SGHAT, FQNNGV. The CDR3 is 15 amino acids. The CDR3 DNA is TGTGCCAGCGGCTTAGGTTTTGACTCTGGAAACACCATATATTTT. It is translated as CASGLGFDSGNTIYF.

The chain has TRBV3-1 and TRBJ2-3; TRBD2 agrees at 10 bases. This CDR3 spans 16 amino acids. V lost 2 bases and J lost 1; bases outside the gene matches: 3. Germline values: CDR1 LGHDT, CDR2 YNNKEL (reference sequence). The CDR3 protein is CASSQSSGSGTDTQYF. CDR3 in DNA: TGTGCCAGCAGCCAATCTAGCGGGAGTGGCACAGATACGCAGTATTTT.

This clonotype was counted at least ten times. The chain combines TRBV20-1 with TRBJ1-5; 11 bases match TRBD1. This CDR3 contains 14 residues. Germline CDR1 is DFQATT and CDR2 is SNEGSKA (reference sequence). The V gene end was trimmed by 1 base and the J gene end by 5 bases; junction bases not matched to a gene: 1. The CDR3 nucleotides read TGCAGTGCTAGAGGGGACAGGGGGTATCAGCCCCAGCATTTT. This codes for CSARGDRGYQPQHF.

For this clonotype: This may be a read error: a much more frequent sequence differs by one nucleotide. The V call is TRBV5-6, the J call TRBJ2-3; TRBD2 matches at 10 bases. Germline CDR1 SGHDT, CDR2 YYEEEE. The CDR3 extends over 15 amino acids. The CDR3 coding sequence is TGTGCCAGCAGCTTGGGACTAGCGGGTCCCGCCACGCCGTATTTT. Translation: CASSLGLAGPATPYF.

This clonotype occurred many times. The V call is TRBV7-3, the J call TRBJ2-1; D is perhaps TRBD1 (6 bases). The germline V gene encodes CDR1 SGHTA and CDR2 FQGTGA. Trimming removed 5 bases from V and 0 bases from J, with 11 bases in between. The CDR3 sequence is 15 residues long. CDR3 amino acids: CASSETGSSYNEQFF. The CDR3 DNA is TGTGCCAGCAGCGAAACAGGGAGCTCCTACAATGAGCAGTTCTTC.

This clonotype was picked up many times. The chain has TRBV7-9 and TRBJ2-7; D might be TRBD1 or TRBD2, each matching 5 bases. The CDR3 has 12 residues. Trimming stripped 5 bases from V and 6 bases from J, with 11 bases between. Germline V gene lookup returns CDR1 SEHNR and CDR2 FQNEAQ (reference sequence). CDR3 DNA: TGTGCCAGCAGCCCCCAGAGGGGCGAGCAGTACTTC. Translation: CASSPQRGEQYF.

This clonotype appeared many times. The CDR3 spells CASSLAGDGRRADTQYF. CDR3 DNA: TGTGCCAGCAGCTTGGCCGGGGACGGACGGAGGGCAGATACGCAGTATTTT. The genes are TRBV5-5 and TRBJ2-3; TRBD2 is a possible D gene (6 bases). V lost 0 bases, J lost 4 bases, and 18 bases lay in between. The CDR3 is 17 residues long. Per the germline V gene, CDR1 is SGHKS and CDR2 is YYEKEE (reference sequence).

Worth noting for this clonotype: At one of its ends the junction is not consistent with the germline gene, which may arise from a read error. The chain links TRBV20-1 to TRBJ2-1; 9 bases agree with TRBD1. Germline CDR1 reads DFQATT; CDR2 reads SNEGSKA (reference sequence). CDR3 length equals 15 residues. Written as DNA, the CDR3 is TGCAGTGCTAGAGAGCTGGGACAGGGTCTGAATGAGCAGTCCTTC. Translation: CSARELGQGLNEQSF.